Listed below are T cell receptor beta chains from one sample, sequenced in a study of blood T cell repertoires in COVID-19. TCRdb's table, derived via immunoSEQ multiplex PCR, lists solely in-frame clones and lacks some. The table shows approximately 360,000 clones, with around 90% occurring only once. The sample was peripheral blood. Source of these receptors: a man between 18 and 35 years old with active or convalescent COVID-19. Both conserved end residues are part of each CDR3. D genes are given only for firm matches. Part of the rows lack a size; the others show once, few, many or a class for expanded clones.

>NA|TRBJ2-7|TRBV19|NA
TGTGCCAGTAGTTTCGGGCTACAGGAGAACGAGCAGTACTTC
CASSFGLQENEQYF
>NA|TRBJ1-6|TRBV7-8|TRBD1
TGTGCCAGCAGCTGGACGGGACAGAATAATTCACCCCTCCACTTT
CASSWTGQNNSPLHF
>NA|TRBJ2-1|TRBV29-1|TRBD2
TGCAGCGTTGTGGGCCGGGGCGGGAGTAAGGGGATTGCCTCCTACAATGAGCAGTTCTTC
CSVVGRGGSKGIASYNEQFF
>NA|TRBJ2-3|TRBV3-1/TRBV3-2|NA
TGTGCCAGCACCGAGGGCGGGACAGATACGCAGTATTTT
CASTEGGTDTQYF
>NA|TRBJ2-5|TRBV9|NA
TGTGCCAGCAGCGTAGGGAGGGAGAGGGCGGAGACCCAGTACTTC
CASSVGRERAETQYF
>NA|TRBJ1-2|TRBV5-5|NA
TGTGCCAGCAGCTTTCAAGCGCAGGGCGGCTACACCTTC
CASSFQAQGGYTF
>NA|TRBJ2-3|TRBV7-3|TRBD2
TGTGCCAGCAGCTCACAGAGCGGGGGGGCAGATACGCAGTATTTT
CASSSQSGGADTQYF
>NA|TRBJ1-1|TRBV6-5|NA
TGTGCCAGCAGACTCTACCGGGACAAGAACACTGAAGCTTTCTTT
CASRLYRDKNTEAFF
>NA|TRBJ1-2|TRBV6-5|TRBD1
TGTGCCAGCAGTTACCGGACAGGGGGCGACTATGGCTACACCTTC
CASSYRTGGDYGYTF
>NA|TRBJ2-1|TRBV9|TRBD2
TGTGCCAGCAGCAGCAGCGGGAGCTCCTACAATGAGCAGTTCTTC
CASSSSGSSYNEQFF
>NA|TRBJ1-6|TRBV10-2|TRBD1
TGCGCCAGCAGTGAGTGGACAGGGACCCTAAGTAATTCACCCCTCCACTTT
CASSEWTGTLSNSPLHF
>NA|TRBJ2-4|TRBV2|NA
TGTGCCAGCACCACGATACCCGGGACCAAAAACATTCAGTACTTC
CASTTIPGTKNIQYF
>NA|TRBJ2-7|TRBV7-2|TRBD1
TGTGCCAGCAGCATAAGGACAGGGGGCGCCGAGCAGTACTTC
CASSIRTGGAEQYF
>once|TRBJ1-3|TRBV5-1|NA
TGCGCCAGCAGAGGCCTGGAGACCATATATTTT
CASRGLETIYF
>NA|TRBJ2-7|TRBV23-1|NA
TGCGCCAGCAGTCAATCCTCCCTGGACAGTACCTACGAGCAGTACTTC
CASSQSSLDSTYEQYF
>NA|TRBJ1-6|TRBV19|TRBD1
TGTGCCAGTACTCCGGGACAGGCGAATTCACCCCTCCACTTT
CASTPGQANSPLHF
>NA|TRBJ2-2|TRBV18|TRBD2
TGTGCCAGCTCACCAGCACCGGGACTAGTTCTCAGGACCGGGGAGCTGTTTTTT
CASSPAPGLVLRTGELFF
>NA|TRBJ2-2|TRBV28|TRBD2
TGTGCCAGCAGTTTTTTCTTTGTCTTCGGGACTAGCGGGGGGGCTGCGGGCGGGGAGCTGTTTTTT
CASSFFFVFGTSGGAAGGELFF
>NA|TRBJ1-2|TRBV7-8|NA
TGTGCCAGCAGCCGAGGGGGAGTCTATGGCTACACCTTC
CASSRGGVYGYTF
>few|TRBJ1-1|TRBV5-1|NA
TGCGCCAGCAGCTTCGAGGGGGATCGCACTGAAGCTTTCTTT
CASSFEGDRTEAFF
>once|TRBJ2-1|TRBV11-1|TRBD1
TGTGCCAGCAGCTTCAACAGGGGGCACTACAATGAGCAGTTCTTC
CASSFNRGHYNEQFF
>NA|TRBJ1-5|TRBV6-5|NA
TGTGCCAGCACCGAGGGGGGGAATAGCAATCAGCCCCAGCATTTT
CASTEGGNSNQPQHF
>NA|TRBJ2-5|TRBV7-9|TRBD2
TGTGCCAGCAGCTTGGGACTAGCAGGACCCACTCAAGAGACCCAGTACTTC
CASSLGLAGPTQETQYF
>NA|TRBJ2-1|TRBV14|TRBD1
TGTGCCAGCAGCTTCCGGGACAGGGCTTACAATGAGCAGTTCTTC
CASSFRDRAYNEQFF
>NA|TRBJ2-2|TRBV7-3|NA
TGTGCCAGCAGGTCTCAGGTTGACACCGGGGAGCTGTTTTTT
CASRSQVDTGELFF
>NA|TRBJ1-5|TRBV28|NA
TGTGCCAGCAGTCCGAGCGGGGTTGGCAATCAGCCCCAGCATTTT
CASSPSGVGNQPQHF
>NA|TRBJ2-7|TRBV27|NA
TGTGCCAGCAGTTTTGGGCAGGGACTCTACGAGCAGTACTTC
CASSFGQGLYEQYF
>NA|TRBJ2-1|TRBV18|NA
TGTGCCAGCTCACCACCTGCAGGGCCCTCCCAGTTCTTC
CASSPPAGPSQFF
>NA|TRBJ2-7|TRBV29-1|NA
TGCAGCGGCAAACAGGGCTACGAGCAGTACTTC
CSGKQGYEQYF
>NA|TRBJ2-7|TRBV19|TRBD1
TGTGCCAGTAGTACAACAGGGGACTCCTACGAGCAGTACTTC
CASSTTGDSYEQYF
>NA|TRBJ1-2|TRBV20-1|NA
TGCAGTGCTAGTCGGTCCAATTTGGGCTACACCTTC
CSASRSNLGYTF
>few|TRBJ1-6|TRBV7-9|TRBD1
TGTGCCAGCAGTAAGACAGGGGAAAGCTCCTATAATTCACCCCTCCACTTT
CASSKTGESSYNSPLHF
>NA|TRBJ1-3|TRBV28|NA
TGTGCCAGCAGTCCGGTAGTCCTGTCTGGAAACACCATATATTTT
CASSPVVLSGNTIYF
>few|TRBJ1-6|TRBV20-1|NA
TGCAGTGCTAGTTCCCCAGGGGCGGATAATTCACCCCTCCACTTT
CSASSPGADNSPLHF
>NA|TRBJ2-1|TRBV7-9|TRBD2
TGTGCCAGCAGCTCGGGGGGGCCAAATGAGCAGTTCTTC
CASSSGGPNEQFF
>NA|TRBJ2-1|TRBV9|NA
TGTGCCAGCAGCGTAGGGCTAGCCCTAAACCTTAATGAGCAGTTCTTC
CASSVGLALNLNEQFF
>NA|TRBJ1-2|TRBV6-5|NA
TGTGCCAGCCACAGCCTGGCAAGTGGCTACACCTTC
CASHSLASGYTF
>NA|TRBJ2-7|TRBV3-1/TRBV3-2|TRBD2
TGTGCCAGCACCCTTGGGACTAGAGGATACGAGCAGTACTTC
CASTLGTRGYEQYF
>NA|TRBJ2-1|TRBV29-1|TRBD2
TGCAGCGTTGGCGGACTAGCGGGAGGGCCCGGTGTGGATGAGCAGTTCTTC
CSVGGLAGGPGVDEQFF
>NA|TRBJ1-4|TRBV6-8|NA
TGTGCCAGCAAGAGAAAGGGGGAGACGACTAATGAAAAACTGTTTTTT
CASKRKGETTNEKLFF
>NA|TRBJ2-1|TRBV28|TRBD2
TGTGCCAGCAGTCTCAGCGGGGGGAGCTCCTACAATGAGCAGTTCTTC
CASSLSGGSSYNEQFF
>NA|TRBJ1-1|TRBV6-5|TRBD1
TGTGCCAGCAGCGGGACAGGGGACACTGAAGCTTTCTTT
CASSGTGDTEAFF